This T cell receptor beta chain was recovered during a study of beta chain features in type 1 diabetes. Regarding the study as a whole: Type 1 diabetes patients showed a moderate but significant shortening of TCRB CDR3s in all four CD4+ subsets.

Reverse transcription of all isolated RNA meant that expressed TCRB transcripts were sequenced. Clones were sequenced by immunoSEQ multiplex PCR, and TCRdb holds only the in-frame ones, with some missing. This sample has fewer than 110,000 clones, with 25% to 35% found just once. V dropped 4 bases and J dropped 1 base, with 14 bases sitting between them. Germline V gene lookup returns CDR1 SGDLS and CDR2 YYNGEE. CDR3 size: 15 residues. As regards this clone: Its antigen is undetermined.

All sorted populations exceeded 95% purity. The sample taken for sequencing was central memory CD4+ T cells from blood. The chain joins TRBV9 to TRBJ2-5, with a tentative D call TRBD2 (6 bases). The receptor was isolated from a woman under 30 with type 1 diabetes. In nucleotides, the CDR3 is TGTGCCAGCAGCTCCCCCGGGAGAGTCCAAGAGACCCAGTACTTC. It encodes CASSSPGRVQETQYF. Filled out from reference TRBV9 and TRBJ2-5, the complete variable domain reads DSGVTQTPKHLITATGQRVTLRCSPRSGDLSVYWYQQSLDQGLQFLIQYYNGEERAKGNILERFSAQQFPDLHSELNLSSLELGDSALYFCASSSPGRVQETQYFGPGTRLLVL.